This T cell receptor (beta chain) derives from a study of OX40 agonist ivuxolimab in advanced cancers. Study information: Patients took ivuxolimab, an agonistic anti-OX40 (CD134) antibody. At 0.01 to 10 mg/kg, ivuxolimab was administered intravenously to patients every 2 weeks. Study results and limitations: Certain nonresponders likewise exhibited a low normalized T-cell clonal expansion. The average count of expanded clones was higher among CD8+ T cells than among CD4+.

Of note for this clone: As yet, its antigen is unknown.

This CDR3 is 14 amino acids long. Trimming removed 4 bases from V and 3 bases from J, with 10 bases in between. Germline CDR1 and CDR2: SGHTS and YDEGEE. Profiling relied on immunoSEQ multiplex PCR, and the TCRdb table lists in-frame clones only, not all of them. The sample has tens of thousands of clones, about 87% seen once. The chain joins TRBV5-8 to TRBJ2-2, with D maybe TRBD2 (5 bases). The sequence came from an adult with an advanced solid tumor such as melanoma, head and neck, liver or kidney cancer. The input for sequencing was CD4+ or CD8+ T cells sorted from blood, taken in a trial of the OX40 agonist ivuxolimab. The CDR3 sequence: CASSRTGYTGELFF. The CDR3 DNA is TGTGCCAGCAGCAGGACGGGGTACACCGGGGAGCTGTTTTTT.